Described below is a single T cell receptor (beta chain) sequence and its context. Its antigen is currently unknown. Brentuximab vedotin exposure varied among the patients, all of whom had relapsed after autologous stem cell transplantation. Negative selection with magnetic separation was used to purify CD4+ T cells from thawed PBMCs. Best outcomes ranged across complete response, partial response and progressive disease. This sample was included in a study of PD-1 blockade in classical Hodgkin lymphoma. Study results and caveats: In CD4+ cells, TCR diversity went up significantly by C4D1, but in CD8+ cells it did not. Repertoire differences lack defined causes, possibly disease activity or prior therapy. Exclusion removed patients who began nivolumab under 1 year after ASCT.

Germline CDR1 and CDR2: GTSNPN and SVGIG (reference sequence). V lost 2 bases to trimming and J lost 8 bases, with 15 bases between them. There are 13 residues in the CDR3. Sequenced by immunoSEQ multiplex PCR; TCRdb stores in-frame clones only, minus some. The sample contains about 8,000 clones, roughly four fifths of which appear only once. The chain combines TRBV30 with TRBJ1-2, with D unclear. This clonotype was sampled from a human donor with classical Hodgkin lymphoma. Sample: CD4+ T cells from blood, taken at baseline. Here the CDR3 DNA reads TGTGCCTGGAGTTTCACCGTTGGGGAAGGCTACACCTTC. It specifies CAWSFTVGEGYTF.